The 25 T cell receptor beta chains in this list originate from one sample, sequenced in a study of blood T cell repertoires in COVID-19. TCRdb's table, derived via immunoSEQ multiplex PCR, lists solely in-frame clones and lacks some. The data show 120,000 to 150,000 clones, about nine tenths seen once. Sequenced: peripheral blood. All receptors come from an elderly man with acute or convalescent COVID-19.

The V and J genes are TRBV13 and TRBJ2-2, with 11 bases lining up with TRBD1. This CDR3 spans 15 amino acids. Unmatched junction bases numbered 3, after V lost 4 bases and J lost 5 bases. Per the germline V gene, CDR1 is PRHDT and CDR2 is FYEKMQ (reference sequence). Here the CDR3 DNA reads TGTGCCAGCAGCTCGGACAGGGGGCGGACCGGGGAGCTGTTTTTT. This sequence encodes CASSSDRGRTGELFF.

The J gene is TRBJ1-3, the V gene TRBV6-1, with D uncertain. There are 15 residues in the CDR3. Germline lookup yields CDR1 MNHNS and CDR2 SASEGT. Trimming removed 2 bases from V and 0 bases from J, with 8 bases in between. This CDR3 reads CASSELLFSGNTIYF. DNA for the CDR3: TGTGCCAGCAGTGAACTTCTCTTCTCTGGAAACACCATATATTTT.

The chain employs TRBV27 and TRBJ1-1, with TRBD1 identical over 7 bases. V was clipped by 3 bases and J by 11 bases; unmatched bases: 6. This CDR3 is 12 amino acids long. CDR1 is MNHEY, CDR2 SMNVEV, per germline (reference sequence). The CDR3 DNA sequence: TGTGCCAGCAGTTTTAGAGGGGGCCCGGCTTTCTTT. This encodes CASSFRGGPAFF.

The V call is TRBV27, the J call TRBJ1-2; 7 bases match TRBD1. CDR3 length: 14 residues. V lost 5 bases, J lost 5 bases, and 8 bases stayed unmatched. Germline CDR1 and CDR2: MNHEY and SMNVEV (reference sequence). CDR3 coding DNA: TGTGCCAGCAGTACAGGGGTCCAACCGTATGGCTACACCTTC. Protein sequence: CASSTGVQPYGYTF.

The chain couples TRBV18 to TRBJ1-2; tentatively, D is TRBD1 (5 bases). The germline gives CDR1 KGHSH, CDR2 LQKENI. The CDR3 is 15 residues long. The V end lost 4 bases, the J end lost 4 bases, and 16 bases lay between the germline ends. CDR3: CASSLTAAKPYGYTF. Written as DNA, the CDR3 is TGTGCCAGCTCACTGACAGCCGCTAAACCCTATGGCTACACCTTC.

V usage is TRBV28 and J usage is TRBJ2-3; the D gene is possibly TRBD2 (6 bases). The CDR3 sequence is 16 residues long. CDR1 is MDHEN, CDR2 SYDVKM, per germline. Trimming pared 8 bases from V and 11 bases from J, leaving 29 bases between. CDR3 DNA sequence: TGTGCCAGCCAACACACTTCGGGAAGCTTCGGGGGTGTGCAGTATTTT. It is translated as CASQHTSGSFGGVQYF.

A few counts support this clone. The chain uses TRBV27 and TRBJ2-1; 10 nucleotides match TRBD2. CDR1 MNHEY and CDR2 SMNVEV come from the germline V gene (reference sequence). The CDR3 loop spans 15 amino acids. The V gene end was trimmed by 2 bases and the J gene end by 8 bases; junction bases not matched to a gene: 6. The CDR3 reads CASSLTGLAMYEQFF. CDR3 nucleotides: TGTGCCAGCAGTTTAACGGGACTAGCGATGTATGAGCAGTTCTTC.

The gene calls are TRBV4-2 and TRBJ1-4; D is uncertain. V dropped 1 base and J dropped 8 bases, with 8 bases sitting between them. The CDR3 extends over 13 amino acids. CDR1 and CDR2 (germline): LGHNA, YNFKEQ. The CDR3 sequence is CASSQGLEEKLFF. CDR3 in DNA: TGTGCCAGCAGCCAAGGACTAGAGGAAAAACTGTTTTTT.

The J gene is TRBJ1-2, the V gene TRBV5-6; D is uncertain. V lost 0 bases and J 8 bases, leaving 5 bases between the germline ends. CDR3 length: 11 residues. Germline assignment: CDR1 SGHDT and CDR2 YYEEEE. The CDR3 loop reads CASSLVSGYTF. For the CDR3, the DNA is TGTGCCAGCAGCTTGGTTAGCGGCTACACCTTC.

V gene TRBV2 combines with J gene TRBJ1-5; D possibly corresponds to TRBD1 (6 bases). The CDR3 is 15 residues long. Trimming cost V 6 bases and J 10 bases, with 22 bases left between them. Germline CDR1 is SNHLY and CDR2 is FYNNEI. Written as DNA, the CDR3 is TGTGCCAGCAGCCCGAAGGGGGGGGAGTTTATCCCCCAGCATTTT. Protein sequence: CASSPKGGEFIPQHF.

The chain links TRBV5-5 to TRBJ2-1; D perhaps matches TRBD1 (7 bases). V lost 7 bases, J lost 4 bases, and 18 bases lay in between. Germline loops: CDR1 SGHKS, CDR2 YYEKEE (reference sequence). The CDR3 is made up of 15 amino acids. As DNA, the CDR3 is TGTGCCAGCGGAGGGGGCGCCCCCCTTTACAATGAGCAGTTCTTC. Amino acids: CASGGGAPLYNEQFF.

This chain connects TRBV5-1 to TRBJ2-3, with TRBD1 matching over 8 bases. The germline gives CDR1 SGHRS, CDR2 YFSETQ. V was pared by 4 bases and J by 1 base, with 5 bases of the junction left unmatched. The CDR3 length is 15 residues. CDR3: CASSPGGSGTDTQYF. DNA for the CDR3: TGCGCCAGCAGCCCAGGGGGCTCGGGCACAGATACGCAGTATTTT.

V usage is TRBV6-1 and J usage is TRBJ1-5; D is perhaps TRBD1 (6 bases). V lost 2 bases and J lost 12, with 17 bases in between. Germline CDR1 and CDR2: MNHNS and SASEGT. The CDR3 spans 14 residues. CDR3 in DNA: TGTGCCAGCAGTGAAATGACAGGACGAGAAGGCCAGCATTTT. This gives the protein CASSEMTGREGQHF.

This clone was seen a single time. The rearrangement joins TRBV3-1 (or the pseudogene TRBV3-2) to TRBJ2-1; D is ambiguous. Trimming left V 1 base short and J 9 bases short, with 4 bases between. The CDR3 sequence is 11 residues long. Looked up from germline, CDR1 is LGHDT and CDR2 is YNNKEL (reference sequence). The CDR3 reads CASSQAVEQFF. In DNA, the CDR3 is TGTGCCAGCAGCCAAGCTGTTGAGCAGTTCTTC.

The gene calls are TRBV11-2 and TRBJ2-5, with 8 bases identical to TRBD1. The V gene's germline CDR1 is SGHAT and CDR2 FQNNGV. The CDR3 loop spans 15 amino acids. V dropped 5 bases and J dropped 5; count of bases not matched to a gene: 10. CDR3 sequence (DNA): TGTGCCAGCAGCCCCGGACAGGGCCGACAGGAGACCCAGTACTTC. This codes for CASSPGQGRQETQYF.

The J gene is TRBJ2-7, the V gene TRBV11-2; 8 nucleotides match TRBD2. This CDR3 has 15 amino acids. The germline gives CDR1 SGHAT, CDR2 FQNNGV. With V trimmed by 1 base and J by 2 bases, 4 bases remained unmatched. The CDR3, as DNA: TGTGCCAGCAGCTTAGTAGCAGCGGGGGCCTACGAGCAGTACTTC. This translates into CASSLVAAGAYEQYF.

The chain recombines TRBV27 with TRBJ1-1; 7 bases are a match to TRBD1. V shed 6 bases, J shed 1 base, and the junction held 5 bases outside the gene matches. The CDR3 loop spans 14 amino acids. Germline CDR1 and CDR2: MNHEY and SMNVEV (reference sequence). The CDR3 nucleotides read TGTGCCAGCAGGCTAGAGGGGGCGAACACTGAAGCTTTCTTT. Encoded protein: CASRLEGANTEAFF.

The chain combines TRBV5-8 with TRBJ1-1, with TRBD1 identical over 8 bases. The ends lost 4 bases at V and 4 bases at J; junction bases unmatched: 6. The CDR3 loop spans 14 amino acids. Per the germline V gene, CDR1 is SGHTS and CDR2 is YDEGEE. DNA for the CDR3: TGTGCCAGCAGCGGTCAGGGGGCGAGCACTGAAGCTTTCTTT. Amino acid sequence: CASSGQGASTEAFF.

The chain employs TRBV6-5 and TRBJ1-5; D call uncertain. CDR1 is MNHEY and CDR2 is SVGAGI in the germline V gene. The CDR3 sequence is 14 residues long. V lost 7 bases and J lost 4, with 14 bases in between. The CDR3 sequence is CASNGGSFNQPQHF. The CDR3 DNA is TGTGCCAGCAATGGAGGGTCTTTTAATCAGCCCCAGCATTTT.

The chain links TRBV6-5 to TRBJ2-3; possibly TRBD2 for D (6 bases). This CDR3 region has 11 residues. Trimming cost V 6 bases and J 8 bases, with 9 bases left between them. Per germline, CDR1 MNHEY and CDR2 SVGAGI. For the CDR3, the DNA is TGTGCCAGCAGGAAGGGAGGTACGCAGTATTTT. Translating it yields CASRKGGTQYF.

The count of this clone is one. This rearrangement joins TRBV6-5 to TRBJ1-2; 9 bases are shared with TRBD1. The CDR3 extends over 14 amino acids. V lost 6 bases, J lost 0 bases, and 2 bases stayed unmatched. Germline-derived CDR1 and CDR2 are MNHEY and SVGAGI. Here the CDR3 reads CASRTGGANYGYTF. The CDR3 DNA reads TGTGCCAGCAGGACAGGGGGAGCTAACTATGGCTACACCTTC.

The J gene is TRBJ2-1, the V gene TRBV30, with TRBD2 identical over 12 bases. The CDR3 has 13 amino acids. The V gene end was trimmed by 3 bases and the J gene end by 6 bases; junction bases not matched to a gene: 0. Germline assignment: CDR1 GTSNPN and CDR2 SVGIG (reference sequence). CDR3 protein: CAWRLAGGNEQFF. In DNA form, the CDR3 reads TGTGCCTGGAGACTAGCGGGGGGCAATGAGCAGTTCTTC.

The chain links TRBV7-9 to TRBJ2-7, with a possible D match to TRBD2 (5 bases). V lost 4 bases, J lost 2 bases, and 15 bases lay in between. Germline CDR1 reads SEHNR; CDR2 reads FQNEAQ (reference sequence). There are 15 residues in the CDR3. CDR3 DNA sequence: TGTGCCAGCAGCTCCCCCGAGGAGGCTACCTACGAGCAGTACTTC. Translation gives CASSSPEEATYEQYF.

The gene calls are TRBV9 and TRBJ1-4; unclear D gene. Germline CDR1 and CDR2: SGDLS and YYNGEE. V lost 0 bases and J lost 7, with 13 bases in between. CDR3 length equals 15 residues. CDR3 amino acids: CASSVGTAGSEKLFF. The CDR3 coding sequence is TGTGCCAGCAGCGTAGGCACAGCGGGGAGTGAAAAACTGTTTTTT.

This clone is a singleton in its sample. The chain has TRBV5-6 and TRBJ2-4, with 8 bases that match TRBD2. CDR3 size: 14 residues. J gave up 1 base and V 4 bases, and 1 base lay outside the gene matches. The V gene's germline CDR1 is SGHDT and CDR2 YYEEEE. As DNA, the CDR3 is TGTGCCAGCAGCCCGGGGGGGGCCAAAAACATTCAGTACTTC. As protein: CASSPGGAKNIQYF. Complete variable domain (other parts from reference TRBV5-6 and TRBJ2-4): DAGVTQSPTHLIKTRGQQVTLRCSPKSGHDTVSWYQQALGQGPQFIFQYYEEEERQRGNFPDRFSGHQFPNYSSELNVNALLLGDSALYLCASSPGGAKNIQYFGAGTRLSVL.